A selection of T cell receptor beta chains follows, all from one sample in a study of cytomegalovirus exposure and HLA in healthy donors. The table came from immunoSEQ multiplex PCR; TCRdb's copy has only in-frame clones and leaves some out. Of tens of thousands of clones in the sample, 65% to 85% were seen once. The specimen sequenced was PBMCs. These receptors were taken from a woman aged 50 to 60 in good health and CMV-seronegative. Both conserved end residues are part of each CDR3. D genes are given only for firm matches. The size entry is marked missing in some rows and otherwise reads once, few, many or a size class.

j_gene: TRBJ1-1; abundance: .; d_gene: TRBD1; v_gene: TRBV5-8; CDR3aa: CASSIGTGLLNTEAFF; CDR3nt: TGTGCCAGCAGCATCGGGACAGGGTTATTGAACACTGAAGCTTTCTTT
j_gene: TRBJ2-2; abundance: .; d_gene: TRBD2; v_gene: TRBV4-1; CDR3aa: CASSFQLAGGSGELFF; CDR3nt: TGCGCCAGCAGCTTCCAACTAGCGGGGGGCTCCGGGGAGCTGTTTTTT
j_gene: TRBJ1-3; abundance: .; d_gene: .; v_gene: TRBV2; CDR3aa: CASSSGATGNTIYF; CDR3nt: TGTGCCAGCAGTTCAGGGGCAACTGGAAACACCATATATTTT
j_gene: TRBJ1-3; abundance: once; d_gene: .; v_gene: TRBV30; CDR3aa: CAWSDRDYGNTIYF; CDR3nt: TGTGCCTGGAGTGACCGGGATTACGGAAACACCATATATTTT
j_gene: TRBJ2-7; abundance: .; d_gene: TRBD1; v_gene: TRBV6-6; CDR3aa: CASRQGVRLQYEQYF; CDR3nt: TGTGCCAGCCGCCAGGGGGTCCGACTTCAATACGAGCAGTACTTC
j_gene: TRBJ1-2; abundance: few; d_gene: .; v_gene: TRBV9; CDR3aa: CASSVAWRSEGGGYTF; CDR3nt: TGTGCCAGCAGCGTAGCTTGGCGTTCCGAAGGGGGAGGCTACACCTTC
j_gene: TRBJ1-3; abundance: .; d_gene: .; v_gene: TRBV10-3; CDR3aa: CATTVSSGNTIYF; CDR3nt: TGTGCCACCACGGTTAGCTCTGGAAACACCATATATTTT
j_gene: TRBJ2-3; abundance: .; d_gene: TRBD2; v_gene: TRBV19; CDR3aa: CASSGGLLDTQYF; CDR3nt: TGTGCCAGTAGCGGGGGGTTGCTGGATACGCAGTATTTT
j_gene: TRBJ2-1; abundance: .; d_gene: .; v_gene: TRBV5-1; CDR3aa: CASSLGQQQFF; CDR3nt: TGCGCCAGCAGCTTGGGACAGCAGCAGTTCTTC
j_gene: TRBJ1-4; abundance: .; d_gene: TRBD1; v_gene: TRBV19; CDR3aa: CASRRFTGGDEKLFF; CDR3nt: TGTGCCAGTAGGCGGTTCACAGGGGGCGATGAAAAACTGTTTTTT
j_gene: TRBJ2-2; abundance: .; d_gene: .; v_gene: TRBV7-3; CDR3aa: CASSLGGSMNTGELFF; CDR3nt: TGTGCCAGCAGCTTAGGAGGCTCAATGAACACCGGGGAGCTGTTTTTT
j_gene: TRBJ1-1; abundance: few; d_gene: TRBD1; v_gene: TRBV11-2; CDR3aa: CASSLRPQGAGSTEAFF; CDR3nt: TGTGCCAGCAGCTTAAGACCCCAGGGGGCCGGGAGCACTGAAGCTTTCTTT
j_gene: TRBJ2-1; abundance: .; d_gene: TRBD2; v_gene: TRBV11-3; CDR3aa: CASSLTSGGANEQFF; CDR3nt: TGTGCCAGCAGCCTTACTAGCGGGGGGGCCAATGAGCAGTTCTTC
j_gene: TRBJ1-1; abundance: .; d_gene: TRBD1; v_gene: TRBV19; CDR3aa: CASSIRTGVGTEAFF; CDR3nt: TGTGCCAGTAGTATCAGGACAGGGGTTGGCACTGAAGCTTTCTTT
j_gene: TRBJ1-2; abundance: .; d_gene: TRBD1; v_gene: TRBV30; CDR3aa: CAWSVGQGRSGYTF; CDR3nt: TGTGCCTGGAGTGTCGGACAGGGGAGATCTGGCTACACCTTC
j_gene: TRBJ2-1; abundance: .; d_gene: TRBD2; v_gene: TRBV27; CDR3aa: CASASISTAGNEQFF; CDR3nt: TGTGCCAGCGCCTCTATCTCGACAGCGGGGAATGAGCAGTTCTTC
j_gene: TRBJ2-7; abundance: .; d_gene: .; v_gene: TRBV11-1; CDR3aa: CASSLEGSGSSYEQYF; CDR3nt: TGTGCCAGCAGCTTAGAGGGTAGCGGAAGCTCCTACGAGCAGTACTTC
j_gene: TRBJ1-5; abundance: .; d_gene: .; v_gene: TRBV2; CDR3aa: CASSADRTNQPQHF; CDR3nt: TGTGCCAGCAGTGCTGACAGGACAAATCAGCCCCAGCATTTT
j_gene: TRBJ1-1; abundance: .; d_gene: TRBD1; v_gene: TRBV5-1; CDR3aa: CASSEGQGVPTEAFF; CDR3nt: TGCGCCAGCAGCGAGGGACAGGGGGTTCCCACTGAAGCTTTCTTT
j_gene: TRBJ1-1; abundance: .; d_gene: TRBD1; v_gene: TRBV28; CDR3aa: CASSRDRGIEAFF; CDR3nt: TGTGCCAGCAGTCGGGACAGGGGTATCGAAGCTTTCTTT
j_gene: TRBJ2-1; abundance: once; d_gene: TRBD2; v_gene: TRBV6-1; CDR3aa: CASSQALAGVNEQFF; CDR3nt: TGTGCCTCTTCTCAGGCACTAGCGGGAGTAAATGAGCAGTTCTTC
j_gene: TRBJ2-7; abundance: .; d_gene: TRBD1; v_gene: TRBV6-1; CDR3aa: CASSLQGWGSYEQYF; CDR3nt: TGTGCCAGCAGTTTACAGGGGTGGGGATCCTACGAGCAGTACTTC
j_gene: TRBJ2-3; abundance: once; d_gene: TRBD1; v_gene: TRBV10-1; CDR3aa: CASSGDRATDTQYF; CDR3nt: TGCGCCAGCAGTGGGGACAGGGCCACAGATACGCAGTATTTT
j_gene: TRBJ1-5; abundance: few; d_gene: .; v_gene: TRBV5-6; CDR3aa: CASTWGGRGNQPQHF; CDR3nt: TGTGCCAGCACCTGGGGGGGCCGGGGCAATCAGCCCCAGCATTTT
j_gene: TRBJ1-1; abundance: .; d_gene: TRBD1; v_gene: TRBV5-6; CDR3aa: CASSKDRVNTEAFF; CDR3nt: TGTGCCAGCAGCAAGGACAGGGTGAACACTGAAGCTTTCTTT
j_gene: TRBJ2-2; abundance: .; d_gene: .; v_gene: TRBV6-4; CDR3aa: CASRYRAGDTGELFF; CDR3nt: TGTGCCAGCCGCTACAGGGCTGGGGACACCGGGGAGCTGTTTTTT
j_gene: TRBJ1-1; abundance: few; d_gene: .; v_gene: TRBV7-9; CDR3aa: CASSLTGAGAEAFF; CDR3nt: TGTGCCAGCAGCCTGACAGGCGCCGGAGCCGAAGCTTTCTTT
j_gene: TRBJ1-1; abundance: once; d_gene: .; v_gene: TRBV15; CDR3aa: CATSRDFEGERAFF; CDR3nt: TGTGCCACCAGCAGAGATTTCGAGGGGGAGAGAGCTTTCTTT
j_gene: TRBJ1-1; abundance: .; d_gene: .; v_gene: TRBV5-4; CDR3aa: CASSLAVGELNTEAFF; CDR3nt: TGTGCCAGCAGCTTGGCGGTTGGGGAGTTGAACACTGAAGCTTTCTTT
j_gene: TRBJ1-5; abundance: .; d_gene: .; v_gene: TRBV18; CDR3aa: CASSPGPKDSNQPQHF; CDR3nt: TGTGCCAGCTCACCAGGGCCAAAAGATAGCAATCAGCCCCAGCATTTT
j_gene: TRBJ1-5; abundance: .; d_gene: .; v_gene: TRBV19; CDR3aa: CASTLSQGNQPQHF; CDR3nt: TGTGCCAGTACCCTATCCCAGGGTAATCAGCCCCAGCATTTT
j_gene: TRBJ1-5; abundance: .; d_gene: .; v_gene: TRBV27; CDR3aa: CASSSVQGSNQPQHF; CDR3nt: TGTGCCAGCAGTTCGGTTCAGGGGAGCAATCAGCCCCAGCATTTT
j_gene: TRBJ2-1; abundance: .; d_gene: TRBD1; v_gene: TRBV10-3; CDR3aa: CAINGDRGLNNEQFF; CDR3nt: TGTGCCATTAACGGGGACAGGGGCCTTAACAATGAGCAGTTCTTC
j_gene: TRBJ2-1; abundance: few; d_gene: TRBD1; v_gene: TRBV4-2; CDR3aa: CASSPGTGGYNEQFF; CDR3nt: TGTGCCAGCAGCCCCGGGACAGGGGGATACAATGAGCAGTTCTTC
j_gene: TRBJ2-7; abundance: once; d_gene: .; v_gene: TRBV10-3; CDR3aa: CAISDPTGLTSYEQYF; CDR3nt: TGTGCCATCAGTGATCCGACTGGTCTGACCTCCTACGAGCAGTACTTC
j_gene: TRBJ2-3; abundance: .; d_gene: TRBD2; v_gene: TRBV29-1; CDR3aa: CSVDVWGGLSGTSTDTQYF; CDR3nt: TGCAGCGTTGATGTGTGGGGGGGTCTTAGCGGGACCTCCACAGATACGCAGTATTTT
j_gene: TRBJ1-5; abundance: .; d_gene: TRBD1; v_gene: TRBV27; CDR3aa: CASSLYQGAGNQPQHF; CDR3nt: TGTGCCAGCAGTTTATACCAGGGGGCTGGCAATCAGCCCCAGCATTTT
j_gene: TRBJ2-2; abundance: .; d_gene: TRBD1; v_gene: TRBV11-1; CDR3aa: CASSTQGSNTGELFF; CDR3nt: TGTGCCAGCAGCACACAGGGGTCGAACACCGGGGAGCTGTTTTTT
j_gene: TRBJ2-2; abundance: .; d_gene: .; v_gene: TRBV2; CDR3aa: CASIMGGSTGELFF; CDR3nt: TGTGCCAGCATCATGGGGGGTAGCACCGGGGAGCTGTTTTTT
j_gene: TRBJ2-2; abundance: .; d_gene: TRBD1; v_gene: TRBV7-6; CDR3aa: CASSSTGTVRTGELFF; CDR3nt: TGTGCCAGCAGCTCGACAGGGACGGTGAGGACCGGGGAGCTGTTTTTT
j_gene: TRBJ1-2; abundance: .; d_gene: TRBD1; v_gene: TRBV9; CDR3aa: CASSGLPQGALGYTF; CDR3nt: TGTGCCAGCAGCGGATTACCACAGGGGGCGCTCGGCTACACCTTC
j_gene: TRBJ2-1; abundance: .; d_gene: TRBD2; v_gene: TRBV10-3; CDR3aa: CAISGEGYNEQFF; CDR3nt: TGTGCCATCAGTGGGGAGGGGTACAATGAGCAGTTCTTC
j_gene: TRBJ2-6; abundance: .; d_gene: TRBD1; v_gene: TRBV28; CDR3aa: CASRTGGTGANVLTF; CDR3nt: TGTGCCAGCCGGACAGGGGGCACCGGGGCCAACGTCCTGACTTTC
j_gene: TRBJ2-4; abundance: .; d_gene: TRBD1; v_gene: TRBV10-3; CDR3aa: CAISDPGQGAGKNIQYF; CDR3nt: TGTGCCATCAGTGACCCGGGACAGGGGGCGGGCAAAAACATTCAGTACTTC
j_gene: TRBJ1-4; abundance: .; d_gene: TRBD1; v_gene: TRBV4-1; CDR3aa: CASSQDRGTANEKLFF; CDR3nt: TGCGCCAGCAGCCAAGACCGGGGGACAGCTAATGAAAAACTGTTTTTT
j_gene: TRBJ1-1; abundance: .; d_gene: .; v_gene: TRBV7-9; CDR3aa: CASSSEVGRGRTEAFF; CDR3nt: TGTGCCAGCAGCTCGGAGGTAGGGCGGGGGAGGACTGAAGCTTTCTTT
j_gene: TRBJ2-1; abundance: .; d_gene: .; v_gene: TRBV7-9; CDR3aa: CASSLRARQGNEQFF; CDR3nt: TGTGCCAGCAGCTTGCGGGCCCGGCAGGGGAATGAGCAGTTCTTC
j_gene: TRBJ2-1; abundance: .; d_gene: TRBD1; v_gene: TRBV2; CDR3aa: CASSGQGANEQFF; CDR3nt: TGTGCCAGCAGTGGTCAGGGGGCCAATGAGCAGTTCTTC